Presented here are 16 T cell receptor beta chains from one specimen sequenced in a study of blood T cells in healthy people across ages. A sample-barcoded 5' primer and a J-beta primer mix were used in a second PCR of roughly 6 to 11 cycles. One entry per CDR3 protein results from TCRdb running MiXCR on the 5' RACE reads. The table shows about 570,000 distinct CDR3 sequences, with 25% to 30% occurring only once. The source material was blood. All receptors derive from a woman in her 70s in good health.

V gene TRBV5-5 combines with J gene TRBJ2-5, with D perhaps matching TRBD1 (5 bases). The germline gives CDR1 SGHKS, CDR2 YYEKEE (reference sequence). This CDR3 is 14 amino acids long. Trimming removed 0 bases from V and 2 bases from J, with 8 bases in between. The CDR3: CASSLARQQETQYF. As DNA, the CDR3 is TGTGCCAGCAGCTTGGCCCGACAGCAAGAGACCCAGTACTTC. The variable domain in full, completed from reference TRBV5-5 and TRBJ2-5, reads DAGVTQSPTHLIKTRGQQVTLRCSPISGHKSVSWYQQVLGQGPQFIFQYYEKEERGRGNFPDRFSARQFPNYSSELNVNALLLGDSALYLCASSLARQQETQYFGPGTRLLVL.

CDR3 protein: CSAEGDNTEAFF. CDR3 sequence (DNA): TGCAGCGCCGAGGGGGATAACACTGAAGCTTTCTTT. The chain has TRBV29-1 and TRBJ1-1; D is perhaps TRBD1 (6 bases). The germline V gene encodes CDR1 SQVTM and CDR2 ANQGSEA. Trimming took off 7 bases at V and 2 bases at J, with 11 bases between the two ends. The CDR3 is 12 amino acids.

Comment on this clonotype: It is likely a read error, because the conserved phenylalanine at the end of the CDR3 is missing. The chain recombines TRBV20-1 with TRBJ1-2, with D possibly TRBD1 on 6 matching bases. Germline V gene sequence: CDR1 DFQATT, CDR2 SNEGSKA (reference sequence). The CDR3 extends over 14 amino acids. Trimming took off 3 bases at V and 4 bases at J, with 15 bases between the two ends. The CDR3 DNA reads as TGCAGTGCTAGTCGGGGGGCGTCTGTCTATGGCTACACCCTC. Protein: CSASRGASVYGYTL.

The genes are TRBV20-1 and TRBJ1-1, with a possible D match to TRBD1 (6 bases). Trimming took off 6 bases at V and 0 bases at J, with 14 bases between the two ends. The CDR3 is 14 amino acids. Germline V gene data show CDR1 as DFQATT and CDR2 as SNEGSKA (reference sequence). The CDR3 region is CSAERQGLNTEAFF. The CDR3, as DNA: TGCAGTGCAGAGAGGCAGGGGCTGAACACTGAAGCTTTCTTT.

This clonotype occurred a few times. Sequence at one end of the junction differs from germline and may be a read error. The genes are TRBV7-3 and TRBJ2-6; TRBD1 agrees at 7 bases. Germline loops: CDR1 SGHTA, CDR2 FQGTGA. The CDR3 contains 19 residues. This CDR3 is CASSFAQGWGMTGANVLAF. CDR3 in DNA: TGTGCCAGCAGCTTTGCACAGGGGTGGGGAATGACTGGGGCCAACGTCCTGGCTTTC.

This clonotype has a handful of counts. The chain links TRBV29-1 to TRBJ1-2, with D unresolved. The germline V gene encodes CDR1 SQVTM and CDR2 ANQGSEA. CDR3 size: 13 residues. Trimming left V 0 bases short and J 0 bases short, with 5 bases between. The CDR3, as DNA: TGCAGCGTTGAAGACAGCACTAACTATGGCTACACCTTC. It encodes CSVEDSTNYGYTF.

This clonotype was seen a few times. The chain joins TRBV6-5 to TRBJ2-1; 11 bases fit TRBD2. Germline CDR1 MNHEY, CDR2 SVGAGI. This CDR3 region has 16 residues. With V trimmed by 7 bases and J by 0 bases, 5 bases remained unmatched. This CDR3 is CASNRLAGTSYNEQFF. The DNA for the CDR3 is TGTGCCAGCAACCGACTAGCGGGGACCTCCTACAATGAGCAGTTCTTC.

V gene TRBV20-1 combines with J gene TRBJ1-2, with 7 bases fitting TRBD1. The germline CDR1 and CDR2 sequences are DFQATT and SNEGSKA (reference sequence). The CDR3 length is 13 residues. The CDR3 sequence is CSSSRGRTYGYTF. CDR3 in DNA: TGCAGCTCGTCAAGGGGGCGAACCTATGGCTACACCTTC.

This clonotype was detected a few times. A read error may produce the germline difference seen at one junction end. The chain combines TRBV12-3 or TRBV12-4 with TRBJ2-3; 7 bases align to TRBD2. The CDR3 sequence is 15 residues long. The CDR3 bases are TGTGCCAGCAGTTCTAGGAGCGGGAAGGCAGATGCGCAGTATTTT. Translation: CASSSRSGKADAQYF.

J is TRBJ2-3 and V is TRBV30, with D perhaps TRBD2 (5 bases). Per the germline V gene, CDR1 is GTSNPN and CDR2 is SVGIG (reference sequence). The CDR3 has 16 amino acids. V gave up 0 bases and J gave up 0 bases, with 13 bases separating them. The CDR3 region is CAWSVLGGSSTDTQYF. CDR3 sequence (DNA): TGTGCCTGGAGTGTACTCGGCGGGTCTAGCACAGATACGCAGTATTTT. The full variable domain, its missing parts supplied by reference TRBV30 and TRBJ2-3, is SQTIHQWPATLVQPVGSPLSLECTVEGTSNPNLYWYRQAAGRGLQLLFYSVGIGQISSEVPQNLSASRPQDRQFILSSKKLLLSDSGFYLCAWSVLGGSSTDTQYFGPGTRLTVL.

This clonotype was counted at least ten times. The gene calls are TRBV11-3 and TRBJ1-1; no clear D gene. From germline, CDR1 is SGHNT and CDR2 YENEEA. V lost 5 bases to trimming and J lost 4 bases, with 11 bases between them. The CDR3 sequence is 13 residues long. The CDR3 coding sequence is TGTGCCAGCAGCGAAACTCCCTCCACTGAAGCTTTCTTT. It encodes CASSETPSTEAFF.

This clonotype was detected a few times. V gene TRBV20-1 combines with J gene TRBJ2-1; 9 bases are shared with TRBD1. Germline CDR1 and CDR2: DFQATT and SNEGSKA (reference sequence). This CDR3 comprises 16 residues. DNA of the CDR3: TGCAGCCCTAATTCTCCGGGACAGGGCCCTTCCAATGAGCAGTTCTTC. Protein product: CSPNSPGQGPSNEQFF.

The table lists this clonotype with a few counts. The V gene is TRBV6-4, the J gene TRBJ2-3; D perhaps matches TRBD2 (7 bases). The CDR3 is 18 residues long. Trimming stripped 4 bases from V and 1 base from J, with 21 bases between. The germline V gene encodes CDR1 MRHNA and CDR2 SNTAGT. The CDR3 DNA follows: TGTGCCAGCAGTGCCCAGGGAGGGGGAATATACGGCACAGATACGCAGTATTTT. Translating it yields CASSAQGGGIYGTDTQYF.

This clonotype occurred a few times. The chain uses TRBV7-2 and TRBJ1-2; 8 nucleotides line up with TRBD1. Germline lookup yields CDR1 SGHTA and CDR2 FQGNSA. This CDR3 comprises 16 residues. Trimming at V came to 1 base and at J to 4 bases, leaving 8 bases not matched to a gene. CDR3 in DNA: TGTGCCAGCAGCTTAGGACCAGGGGGCGCGGGCTATGGCTACACCTTC. Residues: CASSLGPGGAGYGYTF.

The chain combines TRBV6-5 with TRBJ1-4; D is unresolved. CDR1 and CDR2 (germline): MNHEY, SVGAGI. The length of the CDR3 is 15 residues. With 0 bases removed from V and 0 bases from J, the gap between germline ends came to 5 bases. The CDR3 DNA reads TGTGCCAGCAGTTACTCGGTAGCAACTAATGAAAAACTGTTTTTT. Translated, it gives CASSYSVATNEKLFF.

The gene calls are TRBV29-1 and TRBJ2-1, with D perhaps TRBD2 (6 bases). The CDR3 runs 12 residues. The germline V gene has CDR1 SQVTM and CDR2 ANQGSEA. The germline V and J ends were trimmed by 7 bases and 9 bases, with 16 bases remaining between them. CDR3 protein: CSGAGYGVEQFF. The CDR3 DNA reads TGCAGCGGAGCGGGTTACGGGGTTGAGCAGTTCTTC.